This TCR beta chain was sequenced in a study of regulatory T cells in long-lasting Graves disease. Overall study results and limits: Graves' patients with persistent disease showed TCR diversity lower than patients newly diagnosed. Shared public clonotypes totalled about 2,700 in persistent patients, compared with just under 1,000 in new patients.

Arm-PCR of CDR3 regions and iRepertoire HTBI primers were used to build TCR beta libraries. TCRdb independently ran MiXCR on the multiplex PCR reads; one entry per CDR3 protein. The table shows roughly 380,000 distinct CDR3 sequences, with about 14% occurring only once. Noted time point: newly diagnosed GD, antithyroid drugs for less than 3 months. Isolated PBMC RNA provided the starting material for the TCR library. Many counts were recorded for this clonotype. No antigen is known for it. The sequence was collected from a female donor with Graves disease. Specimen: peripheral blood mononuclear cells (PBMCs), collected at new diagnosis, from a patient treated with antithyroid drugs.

The CDR3 coding sequence is TGCGCCAGCAGCCGCTTTGGACCTACAGATACGCAGTATTTT. This gives the protein CASSRFGPTDTQYF. The chain has TRBV10-1 and TRBJ2-3, with D uncertain. The CDR3 loop spans 14 amino acids. The V gene lost 6 bases and the J gene lost 3 bases, with 13 bases spanning the gap. Germline V lookup: CDR1 WNHNN, CDR2 SYGVQD (reference sequence).